Shown below are 6 T cell receptor beta chains from a single sample sequenced in a study of cytomegalovirus exposure and HLA in healthy donors. Profiling relied on immunoSEQ multiplex PCR, and the TCRdb table lists in-frame clones only, not all of them. The data show approximately 240,000 clones, 75% to 95% seen once. The source material was PBMCs. Source of these receptors: a young woman in good health and CMV-seronegative.

The V call is TRBV7-9, the J call TRBJ2-6; D possibly corresponds to TRBD1 (6 bases). With 3 bases removed from V and 1 base from J, the gap between germline ends came to 7 bases. This CDR3 is 15 amino acids long. Looked up from germline, CDR1 is SEHNR and CDR2 is FQNEAQ (reference sequence). The CDR3 DNA sequence: TGTGCCAGCAGCTTCAGGGGATCTGGGGCCAACGTCCTGACTTTC. It specifies CASSFRGSGANVLTF.

This clone was counted between two and nine times. This chain connects TRBV11-2 to TRBJ2-7, with D hard to call. CDR3 length: 12 residues. The V end was cut by 5 bases, the J end by 6 bases, with 11 bases between. In germline, CDR1 is SGHAT, CDR2 FQNNGV. CDR3 sequence: CASSRDITEQYF. Here the CDR3 DNA reads TGTGCCAGCAGCCGAGACATAACCGAGCAGTACTTC.

The chain is built from TRBV6-6 and TRBJ1-5; the match to TRBD1 covers 7 bases. Germline values: CDR1 MNHNY, CDR2 SVGAGI (reference sequence). After removal of 8 bases from V and 2 bases from J, the junction contained 6 bases not matched to a gene. The CDR3 is 14 amino acids. Written as DNA, the CDR3 is TGTGCCAGCTTCGACAGGGTTGGCAATCAGCCCCAGCATTTT. It is translated as CASFDRVGNQPQHF.

This chain uses TRBV27 with TRBJ2-2; perhaps TRBD1 as D (5 bases). The CDR3 is 15 amino acids. Germline values: CDR1 MNHEY, CDR2 SMNVEV (reference sequence). Deletions cut 7 bases from V and 4 bases from J, with 16 bases between. The CDR3 reads CASTPLTVSTGELFF. CDR3 DNA sequence: TGTGCCAGCACCCCCCTGACAGTAAGCACCGGGGAGCTGTTTTTT.

The chain combines TRBV10-1 with TRBJ2-7; D is unclear. From germline, CDR1 is WNHNN and CDR2 SYGVQD (reference sequence). V shed 4 bases and J shed 3 bases, with 13 bases lying between them. The CDR3 is made up of 14 amino acids. This CDR3 is CASSAPGRYYEQYF. The CDR3 DNA sequence: TGCGCCAGCAGTGCGCCTGGGCGCTACTACGAGCAGTACTTC.

The rearrangement joins TRBV5-1 to TRBJ2-3; 8 bases agree with TRBD2. Trimming at V came to 5 bases and at J to 3 bases, leaving 11 bases not matched to a gene. The germline V gene has CDR1 SGHRS and CDR2 YFSETQ. CDR3 length: 16 amino acids. The CDR3 is CASRPGLAVVTDTQYF. The CDR3 DNA reads as TGCGCCAGCAGACCTGGACTAGCCGTAGTTACAGATACGCAGTATTTT.